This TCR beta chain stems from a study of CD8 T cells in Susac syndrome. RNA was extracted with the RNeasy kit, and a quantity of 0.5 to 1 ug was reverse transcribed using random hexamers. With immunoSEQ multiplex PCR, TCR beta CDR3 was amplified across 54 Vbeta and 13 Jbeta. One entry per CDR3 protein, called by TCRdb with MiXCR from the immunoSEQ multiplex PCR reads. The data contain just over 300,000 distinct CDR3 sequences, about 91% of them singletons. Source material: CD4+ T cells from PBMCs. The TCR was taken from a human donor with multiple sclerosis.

The CDR3 loop is CSARRPPGQGYEQYF. For the CDR3, the DNA is TGCAGTGCTAGACGACCACCGGGACAGGGCTACGAGCAGTACTTC. The chain combines TRBV20-1 with TRBJ2-7; TRBD1 matches at 9 bases. The CDR3 spans 15 residues. V was pared by 2 bases and J by 3 bases, with 8 bases of the junction left unmatched. Germline loops: CDR1 DFQATT, CDR2 SNEGSKA (reference sequence).